This T cell receptor (beta chain) was obtained from a study of T cells in Graves' hyperthyroidism and ophthalmopathy. This clonotype was counted ten times or more. Regions amplified from RNA transcripts were the TCR beta CDR3 regions. HTBI primers were used for first-round RT-PCR of the TCR CDR3. TCRdb analysed the multiplex PCR reads with MiXCR anew, one entry per CDR3 protein. The table includes some 580,000 distinct CDR3 sequences, around 16% detected once. CDR1 and CDR2 (germline): SEHNR, FQNEAQ (reference sequence). Trimming removed 6 bases from V and 2 bases from J; junction bases left unmatched: 6. The CDR3 length is 15 residues.

This sequence originates from a woman aged 40-49 years with Graves' ophthalmopathy. The chain couples TRBV7-9 to TRBJ1-1, with 10 bases matching TRBD1. The material sequenced was blood. The CDR3 region has the DNA TGTGCCAGCAGACCAAAGACAGGGGGCAACACTGAAGCTTTCTTT. Translating gives CASRPKTGGNTEAFF.